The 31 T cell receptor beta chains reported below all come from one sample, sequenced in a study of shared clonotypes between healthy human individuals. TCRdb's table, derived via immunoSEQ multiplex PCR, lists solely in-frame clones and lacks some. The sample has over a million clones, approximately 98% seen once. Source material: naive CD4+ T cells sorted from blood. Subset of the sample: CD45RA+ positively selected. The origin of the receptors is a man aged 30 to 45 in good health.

CDR3 DNA: TGTGCCAGCAGTTCCGACGGTACCTACGAGCAGTACTTC. Translating gives CASSSDGTYEQYF. This rearrangement joins TRBV2 to TRBJ2-7; D is undetermined. The CDR3 sequence is 13 residues long. The V and J ends lost 5 bases and 2 bases respectively, with 10 bases between them. The germline gives CDR1 SNHLY, CDR2 FYNNEI.

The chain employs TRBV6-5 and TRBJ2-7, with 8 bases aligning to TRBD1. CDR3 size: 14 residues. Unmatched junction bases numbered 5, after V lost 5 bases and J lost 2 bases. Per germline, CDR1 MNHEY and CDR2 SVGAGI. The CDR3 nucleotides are TGTGCCAGCAGTGAAATGGGACAGGCCTACGAGCAGTACTTC. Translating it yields CASSEMGQAYEQYF.

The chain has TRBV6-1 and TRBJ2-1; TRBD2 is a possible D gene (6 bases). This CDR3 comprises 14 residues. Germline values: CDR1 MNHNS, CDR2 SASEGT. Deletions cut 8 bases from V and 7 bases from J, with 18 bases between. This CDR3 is CASQKTGVGNEQFF. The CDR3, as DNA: TGTGCCAGCCAGAAAACGGGAGTGGGGAATGAGCAGTTCTTC.

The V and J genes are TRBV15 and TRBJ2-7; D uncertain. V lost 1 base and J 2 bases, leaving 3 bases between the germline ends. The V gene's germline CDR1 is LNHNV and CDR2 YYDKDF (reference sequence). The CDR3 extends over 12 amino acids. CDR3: CATSRGPYEQYF. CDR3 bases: TGTGCCACCAGCAGAGGTCCCTACGAGCAGTACTTC.

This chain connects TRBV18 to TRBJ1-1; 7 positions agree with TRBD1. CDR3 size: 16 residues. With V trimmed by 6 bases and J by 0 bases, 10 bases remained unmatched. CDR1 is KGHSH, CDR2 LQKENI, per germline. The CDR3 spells CASSPRQGVMNTEAFF. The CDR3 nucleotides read TGTGCCAGCTCCCCAAGACAGGGTGTCATGAACACTGAAGCTTTCTTT.

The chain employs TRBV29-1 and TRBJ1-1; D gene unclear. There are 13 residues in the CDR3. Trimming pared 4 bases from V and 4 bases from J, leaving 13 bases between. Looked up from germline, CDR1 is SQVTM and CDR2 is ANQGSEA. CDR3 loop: CSVVSNLGTEAFF. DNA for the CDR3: TGCAGCGTTGTTTCGAATTTAGGCACTGAAGCTTTCTTT.

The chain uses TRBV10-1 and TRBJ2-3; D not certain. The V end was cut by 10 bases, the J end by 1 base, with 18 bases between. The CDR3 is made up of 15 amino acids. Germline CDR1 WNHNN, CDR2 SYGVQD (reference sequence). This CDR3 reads CATSTRGDGTDTQYF. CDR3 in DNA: TGCGCCACCTCGACACGCGGAGATGGCACAGATACGCAGTATTTT.

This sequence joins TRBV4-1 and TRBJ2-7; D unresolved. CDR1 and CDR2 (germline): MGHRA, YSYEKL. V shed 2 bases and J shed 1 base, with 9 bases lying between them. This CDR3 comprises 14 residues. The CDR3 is CASSQITESYEQYF. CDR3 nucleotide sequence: TGCGCCAGCAGCCAAATCACGGAATCCTACGAGCAGTACTTC.

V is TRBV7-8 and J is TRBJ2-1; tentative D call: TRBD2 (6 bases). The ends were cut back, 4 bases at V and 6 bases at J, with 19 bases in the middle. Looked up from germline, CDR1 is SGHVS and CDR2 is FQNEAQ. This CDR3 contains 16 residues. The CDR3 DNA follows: TGTGCCAGCAGCTCACCGCGGGGAGGAGGTATCAATGAGCAGTTCTTC. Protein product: CASSSPRGGGINEQFF.

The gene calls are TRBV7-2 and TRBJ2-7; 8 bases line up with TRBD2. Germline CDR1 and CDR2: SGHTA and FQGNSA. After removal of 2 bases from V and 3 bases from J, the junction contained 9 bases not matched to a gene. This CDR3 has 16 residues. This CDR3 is CASSLRVAGIFYEQYF. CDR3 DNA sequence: TGTGCCAGCAGCTTAAGGGTAGCGGGAATTTTCTACGAGCAGTACTTC.

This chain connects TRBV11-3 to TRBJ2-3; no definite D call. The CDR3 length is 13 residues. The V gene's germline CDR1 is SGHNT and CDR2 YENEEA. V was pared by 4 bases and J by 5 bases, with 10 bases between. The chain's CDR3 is CASSSLAQDTQYF. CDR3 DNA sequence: TGTGCCAGCAGCTCCTTAGCTCAAGATACGCAGTATTTT.

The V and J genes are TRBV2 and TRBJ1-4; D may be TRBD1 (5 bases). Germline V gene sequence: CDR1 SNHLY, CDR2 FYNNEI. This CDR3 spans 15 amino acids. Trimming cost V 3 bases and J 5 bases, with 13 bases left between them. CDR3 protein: CASSEEGRRNEKLFF. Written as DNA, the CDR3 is TGTGCCAGCAGTGAGGAGGGGAGACGGAATGAAAAACTGTTTTTT.

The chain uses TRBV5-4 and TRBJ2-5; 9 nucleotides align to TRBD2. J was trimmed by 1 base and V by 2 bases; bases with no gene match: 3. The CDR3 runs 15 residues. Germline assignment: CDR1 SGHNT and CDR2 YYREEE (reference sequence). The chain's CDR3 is CASSFPSGIQETQYF. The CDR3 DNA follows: TGTGCCAGCAGCTTTCCTAGCGGGATCCAAGAGACCCAGTACTTC.

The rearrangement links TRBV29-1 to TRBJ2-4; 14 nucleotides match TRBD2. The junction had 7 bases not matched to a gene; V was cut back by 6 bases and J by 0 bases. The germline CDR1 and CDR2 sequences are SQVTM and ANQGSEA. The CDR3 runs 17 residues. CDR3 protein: CSVVGTSGSTAKNIQYF. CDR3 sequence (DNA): TGCAGCGTAGTCGGGACTAGCGGGAGTACAGCCAAAAACATTCAGTACTTC. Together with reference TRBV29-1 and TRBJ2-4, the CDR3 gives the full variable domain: SAVISQKPSRDICQRGTSLTIQCQVDSQVTMMFWYRQQPGQSLTLIATANQGSEATYESGFVIDKFPISRPNLTFSTLTVSNMSPEDSSIYLCSVVGTSGSTAKNIQYFGAGTRLSVL.

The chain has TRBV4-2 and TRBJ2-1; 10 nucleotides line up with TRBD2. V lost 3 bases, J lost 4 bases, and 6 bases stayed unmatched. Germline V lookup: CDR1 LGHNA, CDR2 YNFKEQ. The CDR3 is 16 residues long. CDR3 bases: TGTGCCAGCAGCCAGGGTATAGCGGGAGGTTACAATGAGCAGTTCTTC. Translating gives CASSQGIAGGYNEQFF.

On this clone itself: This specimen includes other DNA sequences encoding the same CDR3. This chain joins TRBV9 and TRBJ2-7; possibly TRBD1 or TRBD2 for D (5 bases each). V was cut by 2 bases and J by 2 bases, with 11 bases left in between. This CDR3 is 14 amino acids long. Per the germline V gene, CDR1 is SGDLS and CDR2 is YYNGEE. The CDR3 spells CASSVSGTAYEQYF. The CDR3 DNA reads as TGTGCCAGCAGCGTCTCCGGGACGGCCTACGAGCAGTACTTC.

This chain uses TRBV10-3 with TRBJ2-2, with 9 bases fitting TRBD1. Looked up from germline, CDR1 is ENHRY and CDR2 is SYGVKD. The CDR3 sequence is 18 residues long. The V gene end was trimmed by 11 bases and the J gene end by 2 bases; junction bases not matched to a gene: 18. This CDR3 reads CAEDGQGRTKTNTGELFF. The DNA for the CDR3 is TGTGCCGAGGACGGACAGGGGCGGACGAAGACTAACACCGGGGAGCTGTTTTTT.

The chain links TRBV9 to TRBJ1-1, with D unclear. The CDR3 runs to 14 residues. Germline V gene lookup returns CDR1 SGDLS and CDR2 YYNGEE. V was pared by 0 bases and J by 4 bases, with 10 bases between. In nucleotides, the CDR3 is TGTGCCAGCAGCGTAGCTCCACAGCCCACTGAAGCTTTCTTT. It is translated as CASSVAPQPTEAFF.

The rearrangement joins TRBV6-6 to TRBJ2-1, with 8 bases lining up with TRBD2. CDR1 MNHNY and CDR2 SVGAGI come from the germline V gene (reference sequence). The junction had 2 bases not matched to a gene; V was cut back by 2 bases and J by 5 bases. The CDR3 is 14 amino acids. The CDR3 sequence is CASSYGAGDNEQFF. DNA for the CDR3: TGTGCCAGCAGTTACGGAGCGGGAGACAATGAGCAGTTCTTC.

The CDR3 protein is CASRGGGKETQYF. As DNA, the CDR3 is TGTGCCAGCAGAGGAGGGGGCAAAGAGACCCAGTACTTC. The rearrangement links TRBV6-1 to TRBJ2-5, with D possibly being TRBD1 (7 bases). The CDR3 length is 13 residues. Trimming shortened V by 6 bases and J by 3 bases, and 11 bases separated the two germline ends. Germline CDR1 MNHNS, CDR2 SASEGT.

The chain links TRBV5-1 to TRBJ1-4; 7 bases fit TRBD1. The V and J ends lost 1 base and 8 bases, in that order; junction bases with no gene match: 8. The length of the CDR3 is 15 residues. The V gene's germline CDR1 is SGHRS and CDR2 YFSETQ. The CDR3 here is CASSLIGQAWEKLFF. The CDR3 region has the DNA TGCGCCAGCAGCTTGATCGGACAGGCTTGGGAAAAACTGTTTTTT. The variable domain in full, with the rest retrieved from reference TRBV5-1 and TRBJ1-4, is KAGVTQTPRYLIKTRGQQVTLSCSPISGHRSVSWYQQTPGQGLQFLFEYFSETQRNKGNFPGRFSGRQFSNSRSEMNVSTLELGDSALYLCASSLIGQAWEKLFFGSGTQLSVL.

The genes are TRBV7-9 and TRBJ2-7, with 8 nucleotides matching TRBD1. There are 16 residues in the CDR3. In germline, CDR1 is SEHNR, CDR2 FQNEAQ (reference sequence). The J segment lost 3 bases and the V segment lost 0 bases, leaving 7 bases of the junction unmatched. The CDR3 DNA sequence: TGTGCCAGCAGCTTAGCCTTGACAGGGGCCGGCTACGAGCAGTACTTC. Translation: CASSLALTGAGYEQYF.

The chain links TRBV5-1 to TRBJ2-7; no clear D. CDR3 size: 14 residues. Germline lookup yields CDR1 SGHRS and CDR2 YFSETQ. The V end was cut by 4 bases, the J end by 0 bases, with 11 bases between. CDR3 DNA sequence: TGCGCCAGCAGCCTACAGCAGAGCTCCTACGAGCAGTACTTC. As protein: CASSLQQSSYEQYF.

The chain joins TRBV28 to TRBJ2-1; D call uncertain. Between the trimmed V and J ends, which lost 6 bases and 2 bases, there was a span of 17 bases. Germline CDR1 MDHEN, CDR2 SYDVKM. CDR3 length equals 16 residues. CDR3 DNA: TGTGCCAGCAGGGACGGGTCTTCTGTTACCTACAATGAGCAGTTCTTC. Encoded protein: CASRDGSSVTYNEQFF.

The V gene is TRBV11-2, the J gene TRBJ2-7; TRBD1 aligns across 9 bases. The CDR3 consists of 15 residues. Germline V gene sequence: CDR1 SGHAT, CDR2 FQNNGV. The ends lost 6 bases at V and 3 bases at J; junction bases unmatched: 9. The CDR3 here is CASRHPGQGLYEQYF. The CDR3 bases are TGTGCCAGCAGACATCCGGGACAGGGTCTCTACGAGCAGTACTTC.

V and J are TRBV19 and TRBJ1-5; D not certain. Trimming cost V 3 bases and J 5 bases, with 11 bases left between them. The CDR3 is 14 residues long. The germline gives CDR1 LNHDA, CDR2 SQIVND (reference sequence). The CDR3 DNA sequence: TGTGCCAGTAGTATTGCCGGGAGGGATCAGCCCCAGCATTTT. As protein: CASSIAGRDQPQHF.

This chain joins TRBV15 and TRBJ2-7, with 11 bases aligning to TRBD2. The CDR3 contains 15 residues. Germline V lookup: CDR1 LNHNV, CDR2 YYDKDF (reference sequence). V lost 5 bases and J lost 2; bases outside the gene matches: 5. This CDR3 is CATSGTTSGTYEQYF. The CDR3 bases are TGTGCCACCAGCGGAACGACTAGCGGGACCTACGAGCAGTACTTC.

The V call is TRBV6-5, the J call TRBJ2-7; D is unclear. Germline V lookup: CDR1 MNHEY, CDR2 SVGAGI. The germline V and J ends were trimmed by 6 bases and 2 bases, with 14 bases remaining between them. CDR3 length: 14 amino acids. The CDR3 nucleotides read TGTGCCAGCAGCCAAGATGACGTTACCTACGAGCAGTACTTC. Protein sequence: CASSQDDVTYEQYF.

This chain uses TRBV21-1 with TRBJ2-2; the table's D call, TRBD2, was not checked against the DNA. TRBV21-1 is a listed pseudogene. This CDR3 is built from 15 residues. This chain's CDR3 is CASTSGSNHTGELFF. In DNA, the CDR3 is TGTGCCAGCACTAGCGGGAGCAATCACACCGGGGAGCTGTTTTTT.

In nucleotides, the CDR3 is TGTGCCAGCAGCTCTAGACAGGGGGCTTTCGGGAGCACTGAAGCTTTCTTT. Translating gives CASSSRQGAFGSTEAFF. This rearrangement joins TRBV7-2 to TRBJ1-1; 10 nucleotides line up with TRBD1. The CDR3 length is 17 residues. Unmatched junction bases numbered 12, after V lost 4 bases and J lost 4 bases. Germline V gene data show CDR1 as SGHTA and CDR2 as FQGNSA.

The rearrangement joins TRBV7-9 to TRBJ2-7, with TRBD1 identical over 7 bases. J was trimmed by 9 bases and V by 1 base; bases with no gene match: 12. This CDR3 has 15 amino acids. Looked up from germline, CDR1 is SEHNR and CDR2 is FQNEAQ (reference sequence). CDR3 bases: TGTGCCAGCAGCTTAGTAACAGGGGCCTCTAATATGCAGTACTTC. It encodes CASSLVTGASNMQYF.